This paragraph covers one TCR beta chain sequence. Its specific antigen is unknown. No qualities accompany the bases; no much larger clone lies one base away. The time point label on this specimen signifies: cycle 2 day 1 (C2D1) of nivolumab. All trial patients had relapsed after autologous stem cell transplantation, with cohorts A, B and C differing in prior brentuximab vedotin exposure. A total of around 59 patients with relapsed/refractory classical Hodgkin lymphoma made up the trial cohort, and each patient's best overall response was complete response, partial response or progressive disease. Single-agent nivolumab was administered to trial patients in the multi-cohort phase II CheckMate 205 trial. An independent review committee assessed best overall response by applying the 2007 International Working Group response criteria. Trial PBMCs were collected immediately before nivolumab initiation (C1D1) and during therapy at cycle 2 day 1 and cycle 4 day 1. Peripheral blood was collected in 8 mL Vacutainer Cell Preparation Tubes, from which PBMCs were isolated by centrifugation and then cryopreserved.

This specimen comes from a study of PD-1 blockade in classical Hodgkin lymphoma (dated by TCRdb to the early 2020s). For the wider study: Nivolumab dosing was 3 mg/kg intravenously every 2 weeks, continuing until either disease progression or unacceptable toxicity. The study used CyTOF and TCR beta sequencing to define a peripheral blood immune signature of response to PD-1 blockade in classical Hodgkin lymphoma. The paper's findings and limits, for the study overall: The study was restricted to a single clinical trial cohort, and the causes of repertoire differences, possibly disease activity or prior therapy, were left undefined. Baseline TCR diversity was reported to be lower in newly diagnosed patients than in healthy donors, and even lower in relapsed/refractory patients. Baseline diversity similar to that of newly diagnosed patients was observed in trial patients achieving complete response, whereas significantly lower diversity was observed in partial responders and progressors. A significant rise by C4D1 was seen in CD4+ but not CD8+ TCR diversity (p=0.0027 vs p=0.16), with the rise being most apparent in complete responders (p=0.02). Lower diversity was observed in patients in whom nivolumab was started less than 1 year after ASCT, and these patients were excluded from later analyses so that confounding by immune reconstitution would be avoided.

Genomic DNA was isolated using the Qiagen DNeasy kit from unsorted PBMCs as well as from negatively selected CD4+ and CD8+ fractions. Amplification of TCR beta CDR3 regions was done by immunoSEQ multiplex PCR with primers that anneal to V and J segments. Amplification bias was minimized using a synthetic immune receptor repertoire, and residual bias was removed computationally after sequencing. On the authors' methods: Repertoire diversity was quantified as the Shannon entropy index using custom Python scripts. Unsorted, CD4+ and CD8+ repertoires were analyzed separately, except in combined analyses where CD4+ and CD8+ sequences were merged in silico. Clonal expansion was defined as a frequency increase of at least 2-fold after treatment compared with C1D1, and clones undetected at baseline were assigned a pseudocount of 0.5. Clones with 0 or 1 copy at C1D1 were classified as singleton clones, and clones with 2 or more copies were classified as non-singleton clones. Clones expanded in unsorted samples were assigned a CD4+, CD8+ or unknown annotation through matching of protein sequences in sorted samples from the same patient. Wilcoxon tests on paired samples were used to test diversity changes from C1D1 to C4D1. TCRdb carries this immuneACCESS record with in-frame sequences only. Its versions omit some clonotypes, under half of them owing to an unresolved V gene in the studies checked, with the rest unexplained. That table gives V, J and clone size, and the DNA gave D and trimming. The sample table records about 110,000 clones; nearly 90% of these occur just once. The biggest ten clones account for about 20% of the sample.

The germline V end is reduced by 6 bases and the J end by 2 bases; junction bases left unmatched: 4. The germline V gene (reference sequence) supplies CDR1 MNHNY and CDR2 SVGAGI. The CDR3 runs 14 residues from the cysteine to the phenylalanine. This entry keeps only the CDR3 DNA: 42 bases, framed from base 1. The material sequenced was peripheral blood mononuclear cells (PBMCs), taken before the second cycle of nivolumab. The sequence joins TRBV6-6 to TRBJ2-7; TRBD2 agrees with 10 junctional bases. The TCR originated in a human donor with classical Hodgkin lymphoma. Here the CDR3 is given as CASSISGRTYEQYF. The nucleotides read TGTGCCAGCAGCATTAGCGGGAGGACCTACGAGCAGTACTTC.